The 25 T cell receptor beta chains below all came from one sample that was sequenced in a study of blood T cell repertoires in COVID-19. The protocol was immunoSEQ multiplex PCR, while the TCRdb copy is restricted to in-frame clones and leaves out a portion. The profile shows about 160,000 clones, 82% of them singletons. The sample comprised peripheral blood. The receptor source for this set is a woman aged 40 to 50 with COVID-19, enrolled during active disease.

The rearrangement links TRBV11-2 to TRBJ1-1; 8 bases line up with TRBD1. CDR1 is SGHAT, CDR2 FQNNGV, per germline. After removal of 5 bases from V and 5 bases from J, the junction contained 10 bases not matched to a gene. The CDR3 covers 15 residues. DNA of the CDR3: TGTGCCAGCAGCCTATCGGGACAGGCGGGGACTGAAGCTTTCTTT. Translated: CASSLSGQAGTEAFF.

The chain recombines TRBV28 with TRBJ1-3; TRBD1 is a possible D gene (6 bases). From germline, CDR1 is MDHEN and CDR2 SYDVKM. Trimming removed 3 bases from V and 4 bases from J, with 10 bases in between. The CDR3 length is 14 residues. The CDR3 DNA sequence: TGTGCCAGCAGTTTTTCAGGGGCGGGAAACACCATATATTTT. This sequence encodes CASSFSGAGNTIYF.

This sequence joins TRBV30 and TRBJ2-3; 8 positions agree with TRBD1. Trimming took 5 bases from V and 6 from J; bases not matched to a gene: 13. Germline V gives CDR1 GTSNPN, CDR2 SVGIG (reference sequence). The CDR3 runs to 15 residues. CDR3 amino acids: CAWGNGQGVYDTQYF. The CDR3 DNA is TGTGCCTGGGGAAATGGACAGGGAGTCTATGATACGCAGTATTTT.

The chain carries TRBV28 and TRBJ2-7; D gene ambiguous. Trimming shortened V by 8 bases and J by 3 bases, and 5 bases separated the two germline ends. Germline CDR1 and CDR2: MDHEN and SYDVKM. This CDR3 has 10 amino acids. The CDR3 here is CASGLYEQYF. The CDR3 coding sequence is TGTGCCAGCGGGCTCTACGAGCAGTACTTC. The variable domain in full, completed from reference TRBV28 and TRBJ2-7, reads DVKVTQSSRYLVKRTGEKVFLECVQDMDHENMFWYRQDPGLGLRLIYFSYDVKMKEKGDIPEGYSVSREKKERFSLILESASTNQTSMYLCASGLYEQYFGPGTRLTVT.

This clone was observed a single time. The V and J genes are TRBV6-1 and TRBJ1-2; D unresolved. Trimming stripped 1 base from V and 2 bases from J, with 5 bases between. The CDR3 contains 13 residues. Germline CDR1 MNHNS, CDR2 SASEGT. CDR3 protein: CASSEVVNYGYTF. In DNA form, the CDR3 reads TGTGCCAGCAGTGAAGTCGTGAACTATGGCTACACCTTC.

The CDR3 sequence is CASRGGGSGNTIYF. CDR3 DNA: TGTGCCAGTCGAGGCGGGGGCTCTGGAAACACCATATATTTT. The chain employs TRBV7-9 and TRBJ1-3; tentatively, D is TRBD1 (5 bases). CDR3 length: 14 residues. The germline V and J ends were trimmed by 9 bases and 0 bases, with 12 bases remaining between them. The V gene's germline CDR1 is SEHNR and CDR2 FQNEAQ (reference sequence).

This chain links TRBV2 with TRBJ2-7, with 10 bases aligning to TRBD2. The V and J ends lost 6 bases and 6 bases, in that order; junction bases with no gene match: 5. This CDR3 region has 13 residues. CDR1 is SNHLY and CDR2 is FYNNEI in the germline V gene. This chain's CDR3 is CASRLAGVSEQYF. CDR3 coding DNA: TGTGCCAGCAGGCTAGCGGGAGTTAGCGAGCAGTACTTC.

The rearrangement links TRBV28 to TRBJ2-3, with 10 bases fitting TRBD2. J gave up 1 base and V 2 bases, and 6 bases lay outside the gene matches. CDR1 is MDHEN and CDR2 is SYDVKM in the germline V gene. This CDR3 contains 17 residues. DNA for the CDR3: TGTGCCAGCAGTTTACAGCGGGGGGGCCTTGGCACAGATACGCAGTATTTT. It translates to CASSLQRGGLGTDTQYF.

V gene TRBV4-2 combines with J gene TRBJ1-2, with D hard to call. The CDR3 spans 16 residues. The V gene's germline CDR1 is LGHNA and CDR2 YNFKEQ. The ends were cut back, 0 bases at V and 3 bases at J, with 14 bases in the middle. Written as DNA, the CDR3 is TGTGCCAGCAGCCAAGATCTAGGTTGGAAGGACTATGGCTACACCTTC. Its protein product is CASSQDLGWKDYGYTF.

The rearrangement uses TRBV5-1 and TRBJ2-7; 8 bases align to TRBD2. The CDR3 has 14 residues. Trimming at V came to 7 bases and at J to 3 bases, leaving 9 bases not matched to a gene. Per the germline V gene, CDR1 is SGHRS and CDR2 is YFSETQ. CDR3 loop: CASYGGTRGYEQYF. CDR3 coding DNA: TGCGCCAGCTACGGGGGGACTAGAGGCTACGAGCAGTACTTC.

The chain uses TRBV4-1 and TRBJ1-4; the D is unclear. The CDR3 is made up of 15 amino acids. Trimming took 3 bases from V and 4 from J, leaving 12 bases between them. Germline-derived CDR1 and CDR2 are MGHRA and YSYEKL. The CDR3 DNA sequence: TGCGCCAGCAGCCAGGCGCTTGGGAGTAATGAAAAACTGTTTTTT. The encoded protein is CASSQALGSNEKLFF.

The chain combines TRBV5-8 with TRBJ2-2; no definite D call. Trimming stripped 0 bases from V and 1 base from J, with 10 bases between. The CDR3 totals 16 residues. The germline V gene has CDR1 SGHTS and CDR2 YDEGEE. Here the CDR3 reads CASSLVQVQNTGELFF. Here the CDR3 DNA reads TGTGCCAGCAGCTTGGTTCAGGTTCAGAACACCGGGGAGCTGTTTTTT.

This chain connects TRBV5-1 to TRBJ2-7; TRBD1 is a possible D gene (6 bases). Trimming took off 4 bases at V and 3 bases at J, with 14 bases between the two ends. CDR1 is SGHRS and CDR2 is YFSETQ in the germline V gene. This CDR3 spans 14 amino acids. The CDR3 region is CASSRSGDGYEQYF. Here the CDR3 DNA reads TGCGCCAGCAGCCGATCAGGGGACGGCTACGAGCAGTACTTC. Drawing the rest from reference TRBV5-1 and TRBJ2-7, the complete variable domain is KAGVTQTPRYLIKTRGQQVTLSCSPISGHRSVSWYQQTPGQGLQFLFEYFSETQRNKGNFPGRFSGRQFSNSRSEMNVSTLELGDSALYLCASSRSGDGYEQYFGPGTRLTVT.

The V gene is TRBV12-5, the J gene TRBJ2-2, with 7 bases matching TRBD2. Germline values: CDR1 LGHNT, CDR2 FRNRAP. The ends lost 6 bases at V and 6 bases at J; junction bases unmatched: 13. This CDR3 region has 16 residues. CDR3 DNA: TGTGCTAGTGGCCTCACTAGCGCCTCTAGGTCCGGGGAGCTGTTTTTT. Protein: CASGLTSASRSGELFF.

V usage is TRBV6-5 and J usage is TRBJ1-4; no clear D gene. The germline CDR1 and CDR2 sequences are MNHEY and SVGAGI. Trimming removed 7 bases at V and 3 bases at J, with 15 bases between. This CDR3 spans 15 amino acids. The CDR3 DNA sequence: TGTGCCAGCAATCCTACCCTCGCGGCTAATGAAAAACTGTTTTTT. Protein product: CASNPTLAANEKLFF.

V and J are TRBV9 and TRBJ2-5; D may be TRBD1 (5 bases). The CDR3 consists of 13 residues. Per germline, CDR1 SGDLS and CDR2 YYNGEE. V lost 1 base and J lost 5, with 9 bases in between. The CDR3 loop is CASSVRGVETQYF. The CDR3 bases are TGTGCCAGCAGCGTAAGGGGTGTGGAGACCCAGTACTTC.

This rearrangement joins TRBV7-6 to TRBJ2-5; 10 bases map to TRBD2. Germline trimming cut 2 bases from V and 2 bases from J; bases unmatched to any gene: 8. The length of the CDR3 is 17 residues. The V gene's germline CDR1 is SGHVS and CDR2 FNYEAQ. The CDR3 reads CASSLMAASGGQETQYF. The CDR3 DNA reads TGTGCCAGCAGCTTAATGGCTGCTAGCGGGGGACAAGAGACCCAGTACTTC.

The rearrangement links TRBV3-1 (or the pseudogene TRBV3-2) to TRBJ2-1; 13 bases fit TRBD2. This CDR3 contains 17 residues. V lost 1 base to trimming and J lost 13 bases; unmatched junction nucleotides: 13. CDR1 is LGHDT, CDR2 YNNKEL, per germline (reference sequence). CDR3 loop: CASSQVVRGLAGRYQFF. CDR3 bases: TGTGCCAGCAGCCAAGTTGTCAGGGGACTAGCGGGAAGGTACCAGTTCTTC.

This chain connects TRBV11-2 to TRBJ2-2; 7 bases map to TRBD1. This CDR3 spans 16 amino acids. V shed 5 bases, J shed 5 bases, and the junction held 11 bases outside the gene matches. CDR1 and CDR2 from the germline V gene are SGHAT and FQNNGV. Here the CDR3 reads CASSPNRGLWTGELFF. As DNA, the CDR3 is TGTGCCAGCAGCCCCAACAGGGGCCTGTGGACCGGGGAGCTGTTTTTT.

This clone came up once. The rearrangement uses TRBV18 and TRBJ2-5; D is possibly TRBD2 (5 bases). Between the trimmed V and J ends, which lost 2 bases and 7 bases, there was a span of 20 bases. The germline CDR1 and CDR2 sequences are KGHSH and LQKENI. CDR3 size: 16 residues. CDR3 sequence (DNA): TGTGCCAGCTCACCAACGGGCCGCCCCCCCGCGGGGACCCAGTACTTC. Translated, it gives CASSPTGRPPAGTQYF.

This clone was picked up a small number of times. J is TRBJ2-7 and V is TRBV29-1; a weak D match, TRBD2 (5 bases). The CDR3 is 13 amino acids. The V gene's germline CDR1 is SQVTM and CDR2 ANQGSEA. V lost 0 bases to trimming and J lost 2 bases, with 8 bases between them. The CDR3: CSVEDARAYEQYF. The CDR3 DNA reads TGCAGCGTTGAAGACGCGAGGGCCTACGAGCAGTACTTC.

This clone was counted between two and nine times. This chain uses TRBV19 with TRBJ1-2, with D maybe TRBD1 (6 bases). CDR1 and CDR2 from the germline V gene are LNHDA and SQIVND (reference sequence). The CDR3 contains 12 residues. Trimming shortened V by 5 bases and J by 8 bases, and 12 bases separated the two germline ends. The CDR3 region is CASSLQGWGYTF. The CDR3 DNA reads TGTGCCAGTAGTTTACAGGGTTGGGGCTACACCTTC.

CDR3 DNA: TGTGCCAGTAGACTAGACAGGGGGTCCTACAATGAGCAGTTCTTC. It translates to CASRLDRGSYNEQFF. V and J are TRBV19 and TRBJ2-1, with 9 bases matching TRBD1. V shed 6 bases and J 1 base; nucleotides not matched to a gene: 4. This CDR3 has 15 residues. Germline V CDR1 and CDR2: LNHDA, SQIVND (reference sequence).

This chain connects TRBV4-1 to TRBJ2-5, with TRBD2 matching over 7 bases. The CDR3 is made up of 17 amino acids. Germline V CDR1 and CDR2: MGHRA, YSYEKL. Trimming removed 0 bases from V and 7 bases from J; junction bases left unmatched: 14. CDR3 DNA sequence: TGCGCCAGCAGCCAAGATCGGGGAGGGGTATTCTCTCCGACCCAGTACTTC. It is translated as CASSQDRGGVFSPTQYF.

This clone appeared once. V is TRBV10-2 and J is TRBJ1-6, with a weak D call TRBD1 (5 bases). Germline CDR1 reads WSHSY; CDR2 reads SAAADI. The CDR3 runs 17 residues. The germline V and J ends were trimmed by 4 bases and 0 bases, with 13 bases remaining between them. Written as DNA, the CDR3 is TGCGCCAGCAGTGTGGGGACTTCTTTCTCCTATAATTCACCCCTCCACTTT. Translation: CASSVGTSFSYNSPLHF.